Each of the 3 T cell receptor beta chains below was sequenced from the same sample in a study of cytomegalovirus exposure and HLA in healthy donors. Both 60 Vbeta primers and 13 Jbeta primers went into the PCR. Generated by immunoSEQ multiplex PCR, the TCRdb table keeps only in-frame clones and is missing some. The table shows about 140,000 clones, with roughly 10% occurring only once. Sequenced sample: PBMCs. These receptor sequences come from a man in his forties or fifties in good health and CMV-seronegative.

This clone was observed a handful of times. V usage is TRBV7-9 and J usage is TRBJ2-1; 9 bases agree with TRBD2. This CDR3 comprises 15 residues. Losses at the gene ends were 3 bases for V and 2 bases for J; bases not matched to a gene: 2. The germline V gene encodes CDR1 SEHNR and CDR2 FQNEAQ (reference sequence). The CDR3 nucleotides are TGTGCCAGCAGCTTTGGCGGGAGGGCCTACAATGAGCAGTTCTTC. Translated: CASSFGGRAYNEQFF.

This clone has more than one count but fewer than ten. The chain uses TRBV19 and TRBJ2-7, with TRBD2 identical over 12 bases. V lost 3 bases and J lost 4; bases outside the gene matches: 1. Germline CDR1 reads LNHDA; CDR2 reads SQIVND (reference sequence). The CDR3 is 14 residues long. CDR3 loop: CASSIGLAGYEQYF. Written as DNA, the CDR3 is TGTGCCAGTAGTATCGGACTAGCGGGGTACGAGCAGTACTTC. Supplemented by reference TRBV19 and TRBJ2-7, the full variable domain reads DGGITQSPKYLFRKEGQNVTLSCEQNLNHDAMYWYRQDPGQGLRLIYYSQIVNDFQKGDIAEGYSVSREKKESFPLTVTSAQKNPTAFYLCASSIGLAGYEQYFGPGTRLTVT.

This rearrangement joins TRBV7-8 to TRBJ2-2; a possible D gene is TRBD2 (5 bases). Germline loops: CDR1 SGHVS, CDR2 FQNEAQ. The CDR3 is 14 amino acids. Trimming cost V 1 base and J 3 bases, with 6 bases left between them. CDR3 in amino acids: CASSLGEYTGELFF. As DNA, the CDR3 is TGTGCCAGCAGCTTAGGGGAGTACACCGGGGAGCTGTTTTTT.